The 25 T cell receptor beta chains below all came from one sample that was sequenced in a study of T cell responses to AZD1222 COVID-19 vaccine. The method was immunoSEQ multiplex PCR; TCRdb's version includes in-frame clones alone and lacks a portion of them. The sample holds more than 85,000 clones; roughly 93% are singletons and the top ten take about 3.1%. Sequencing was performed on peripheral blood, taken 28 days after the second AZD1222 dose. The receptor set was obtained from an adult who received the AZD1222 COVID-19 vaccine.

J is TRBJ2-7 and V is TRBV7-9; 9 bases agree with TRBD1. J gave up 3 bases and V 3 bases, and 15 bases lay outside the gene matches. Germline loops: CDR1 SEHNR, CDR2 FQNEAQ (reference sequence). This CDR3 is built from 18 residues. This chain's CDR3 is CASSFSGTGILKFYEQYF. CDR3 coding DNA: TGTGCCAGCAGCTTCTCCGGGACAGGGATCCTCAAGTTCTACGAGCAGTACTTC.

The chain combines TRBV19 with TRBJ1-4; tentatively, D is TRBD1 (5 bases). V gave up 4 bases and J gave up 2 bases, with 11 bases separating them. Germline V gives CDR1 LNHDA, CDR2 SQIVND (reference sequence). The CDR3 is 15 amino acids. CDR3 nucleotides: TGTGCCAGTAGTACGGCGGCAGGGACTAATGAAAAACTGTTTTTT. Translation: CASSTAAGTNEKLFF.

V and J are TRBV5-1 and TRBJ1-1, with D perhaps matching TRBD1 (6 bases). The CDR3 totals 17 residues. The V end was cut by 0 bases, the J end by 5 bases, with 20 bases between. Germline CDR1 SGHRS, CDR2 YFSETQ. The CDR3 spells CASSLGLGGRGETEAFF. CDR3 nucleotide sequence: TGCGCCAGCAGCTTGGGTCTGGGGGGGCGAGGAGAGACTGAAGCTTTCTTT.

The chain uses TRBV30 and TRBJ1-5; 9 bases are a match to TRBD1. J lost 5 bases, V lost 1 base, and 0 bases had no gene match. In germline, CDR1 is GTSNPN, CDR2 SVGIG (reference sequence). CDR3 length equals 13 residues. The CDR3 nucleotides read TGTGCCTGGAGTGGACAGGGGGATCAGCCCCAGCATTTT. This translates into CAWSGQGDQPQHF. The full variable domain, in which reference TRBV30 and TRBJ1-5 provide the parts outside the CDR3, is SQTIHQWPATLVQPVGSPLSLECTVEGTSNPNLYWYRQAAGRGLQLLFYSVGIGQISSEVPQNLSASRPQDRQFILSSKKLLLSDSGFYLCAWSGQGDQPQHFGDGTRLSIL.

The chain links TRBV7-2 to TRBJ2-2; D uncertain. V lost 3 bases, J lost 4 bases, and 6 bases lay in between. The CDR3 is 13 residues long. The germline CDR1 and CDR2 sequences are SGHTA and FQGNSA. The DNA of the CDR3 is TGTGCCAGCAGCTTTCTAAGCACCGGGGAGCTGTTTTTT. Translation: CASSFLSTGELFF.

This rearrangement joins TRBV6-6 to TRBJ2-3, with TRBD2 as a possible D gene (6 bases). Trimming pared 2 bases from V and 0 bases from J, leaving 12 bases between. The germline CDR1 and CDR2 sequences are MNHNY and SVGAGI (reference sequence). CDR3 length equals 16 residues. The CDR3 loop is CASSYRAGRSTDTQYF. CDR3 sequence (DNA): TGTGCCAGCAGTTACAGGGCGGGACGGAGCACAGATACGCAGTATTTT.

The chain employs TRBV7-7 and TRBJ2-3; TRBD2 might be the D (5 bases). The germline gives CDR1 SSHAT, CDR2 FNYEAQ (reference sequence). The CDR3 spans 16 residues. Trimming took off 1 base at V and 0 bases at J, with 11 bases between the two ends. In DNA, the CDR3 is TGTGCCAGCAGCTTAGGGACTGACACTAGCACAGATACGCAGTATTTT. Residues: CASSLGTDTSTDTQYF.

The V gene is TRBV5-5, the J gene TRBJ1-5; unclear D gene. The length of the CDR3 is 14 residues. V dropped 0 bases and J dropped 2 bases, with 6 bases sitting between them. Germline V gene sequence: CDR1 SGHKS, CDR2 YYEKEE (reference sequence). The CDR3 DNA reads TGTGCCAGCAGCTTGGGGGTTGGCAATCAGCCCCAGCATTTT. Protein product: CASSLGVGNQPQHF.

V gene TRBV2 combines with J gene TRBJ1-1; possible D gene TRBD1, 5 bases. CDR3 length: 12 residues. V was trimmed by 6 bases and J by 3 bases, leaving 8 bases between them. CDR1 SNHLY and CDR2 FYNNEI come from the germline V gene. The CDR3 nucleotides are TGTGCCAGCAGATTGACAGACACTGAAGCTTTCTTT. It encodes CASRLTDTEAFF.

This chain uses TRBV6-5 with TRBJ1-3; D not resolved. The length of the CDR3 is 15 residues. V was cut by 2 bases and J by 2 bases, with 10 bases left in between. Germline CDR1 is MNHEY and CDR2 is SVGAGI. The CDR3, as DNA: TGTGCCAGCAGTTACGCGGGGAGCCCTGGAAACACCATATATTTT. Protein product: CASSYAGSPGNTIYF.

A single count supports this clone. This chain joins TRBV27 and TRBJ2-2; D is undetermined. CDR1 MNHEY and CDR2 SMNVEV come from the germline V gene (reference sequence). Deletions cut 3 bases from V and 3 bases from J, with 8 bases between. The CDR3 loop spans 14 amino acids. This CDR3 reads CASSFSGDTGELFF. CDR3 nucleotide sequence: TGTGCCAGCAGTTTCTCCGGAGACACCGGGGAGCTGTTTTTT.

The rearrangement links TRBV18 to TRBJ2-1, with 7 bases fitting TRBD1. The length of the CDR3 is 16 residues. V gave up 2 bases and J gave up 4 bases; unmatched junction bases: 8. In germline, CDR1 is KGHSH, CDR2 LQKENI. The CDR3 region is CASSPVPGQKYNEQFF. The CDR3 DNA reads as TGTGCCAGCTCACCAGTCCCGGGACAGAAGTACAATGAGCAGTTCTTC. The full variable domain, with the rest looked up from reference TRBV18 and TRBJ2-1, is NAGVMQNPRHLVRRRGQEARLRCSPMKGHSHVYWYRQLPEEGLKFMVYLQKENIIDESGMPKERFSAEFPKEGPSILRIQQVVRGDSAAYFCASSPVPGQKYNEQFFGPGTRLTVL.

The chain is built from TRBV11-2 and TRBJ1-3; 10 positions agree with TRBD1. V lost 8 bases and J lost 7; bases outside the gene matches: 20. Germline V gene data show CDR1 as SGHAT and CDR2 as FQNNGV. The CDR3 runs to 18 residues. This CDR3 is CASSFSLPGTGAENTIYF. The CDR3 coding sequence is TGTGCCAGCTCATTTTCCCTCCCCGGGACAGGGGCCGAGAACACCATATATTTT.

The J gene is TRBJ1-2, the V gene TRBV6-1; 7 positions agree with TRBD1. CDR3 length: 13 amino acids. Unmatched junction bases numbered 1, after V lost 1 base and J lost 5 bases. CDR1 and CDR2 (germline): MNHNS, SASEGT. The CDR3: CASSEGQGYGYTF. For the CDR3, the DNA is TGTGCCAGCAGTGAAGGACAGGGTTATGGCTACACCTTC.

V gene TRBV3-1 (or the pseudogene TRBV3-2) combines with J gene TRBJ2-7; tentative D call: TRBD1 (5 bases). V was shortened by 3 bases and J by 6 bases, with 15 bases between the two germline ends. Germline V lookup: CDR1 LGHDT, CDR2 YNNKEL (reference sequence). CDR3 length: 14 residues. CDR3 amino acids: CASSHQGSGREQYF. CDR3 bases: TGTGCCAGCAGCCACCAGGGTAGTGGTCGCGAGCAGTACTTC.

The V and J genes are TRBV7-9 and TRBJ1-1, with TRBD1 as a possible D gene (6 bases). This CDR3 has 16 amino acids. CDR1 is SEHNR and CDR2 is FQNEAQ in the germline V gene (reference sequence). The germline V and J ends were trimmed by 5 bases and 5 bases, with 21 bases remaining between them. The CDR3 sequence: CASSIGDITLGTEAFF. In DNA form, the CDR3 reads TGTGCCAGCAGCATAGGGGACATCACTCTGGGGACTGAAGCTTTCTTT.

The chain combines TRBV7-9 with TRBJ2-2; 13 nucleotides align to TRBD2. Germline CDR1 SEHNR, CDR2 FQNEAQ (reference sequence). The V and J ends lost 3 bases and 5 bases, in that order; junction bases with no gene match: 9. CDR3 length: 18 amino acids. The CDR3: CASSLPLGLAGQTGELFF. In DNA, the CDR3 is TGTGCCAGCAGCTTGCCCCTGGGACTAGCGGGACAGACCGGGGAGCTGTTTTTT.

The rearrangement uses TRBV18 and TRBJ1-3, with D hard to call. The length of the CDR3 is 16 residues. V was clipped by 1 base and J by 0 bases, with 10 bases between them. The V gene's germline CDR1 is KGHSH and CDR2 LQKENI. CDR3 sequence reads: CASSPLEISSGNTIYF. CDR3 nucleotides: TGTGCCAGCTCACCACTGGAGATTAGCTCTGGAAACACCATATATTTT.

The V and J genes are TRBV4-1 and TRBJ1-6; TRBD1 matches at 8 bases. V was pared by 3 bases and J by 6 bases, with 7 bases of the junction left unmatched. The CDR3 runs 16 residues. Per the germline V gene, CDR1 is MGHRA and CDR2 is YSYEKL. The CDR3 reads CASSQEPGQVNSPLHF. In DNA, the CDR3 is TGCGCCAGCAGCCAGGAACCGGGACAGGTTAATTCACCCCTCCACTTT.

The rearrangement links TRBV24-1 to TRBJ2-3; 10 bases align to TRBD2. Germline assignment: CDR1 KGHDR and CDR2 SFDVKD. V shed 3 bases and J 6 bases; nucleotides not matched to a gene: 5. The CDR3 has 15 amino acids. CDR3 residues: CATSDRAGGSDTQYF. CDR3 bases: TGTGCCACCAGTGATCGAGCGGGAGGGTCGGATACGCAGTATTTT.

The chain uses TRBV11-3 and TRBJ2-1, with 9 bases fitting TRBD2. This CDR3 contains 16 residues. Germline CDR1 reads SGHNT; CDR2 reads YENEEA. With 1 base clipped from V and 7 bases from J, the junction kept 8 bases outside the gene matches. CDR3 sequence: CASSLGVAGGPNEQFF. The CDR3 DNA reads as TGTGCCAGCAGCTTAGGGGTGGCGGGAGGGCCTAATGAGCAGTTCTTC.

This clone was detected once. The V gene is TRBV7-2, the J gene TRBJ1-2, with D possibly being TRBD1 (6 bases). This CDR3 comprises 16 residues. Trimming took off 5 bases at V and 6 bases at J, with 22 bases between the two ends. CDR1 SGHTA and CDR2 FQGNSA come from the germline V gene. CDR3: CASSLNPAGRGNGYTF. CDR3 nucleotides: TGTGCCAGCAGCCTTAACCCAGCCGGCAGGGGTAATGGCTACACCTTC.

V and J are TRBV7-9 and TRBJ1-5; D is possibly TRBD1 (5 bases). The CDR3 consists of 14 residues. The germline V gene has CDR1 SEHNR and CDR2 FQNEAQ (reference sequence). The ends were cut back, 1 base at V and 2 bases at J, with 6 bases in the middle. The CDR3, as DNA: TGTGCCAGCAGCTTAGGGGGGGGCAATCAGCCCCAGCATTTT. Its translation: CASSLGGGNQPQHF.

The chain is built from TRBV15 and TRBJ2-7, with D possibly being TRBD2 (6 bases). Per germline, CDR1 LNHNV and CDR2 YYDKDF (reference sequence). Trimming took off 9 bases at V and 7 bases at J, with 19 bases between the two ends. The CDR3 consists of 13 residues. CDR3 sequence reads: CATRDSNFLEQYF. In DNA, the CDR3 is TGTGCCACACGGGACTCCAATTTCCTTGAGCAGTACTTC.

V gene TRBV30 combines with J gene TRBJ2-3; D gene unclear. This CDR3 is 14 amino acids long. Trimming removed 0 bases from V and 0 bases from J, with 7 bases in between. CDR1 GTSNPN and CDR2 SVGIG come from the germline V gene (reference sequence). CDR3 loop: CAWSVKISTDTQYF. The CDR3 DNA sequence: TGTGCCTGGAGTGTAAAGATCAGCACAGATACGCAGTATTTT.